Each of the 25 T cell receptor beta chains below was sequenced from the same sample in a study of T cell repertoires in cytomegalovirus infection. TCRdb re-derived calls from the reads in MiXCR, one entry per CDR3 protein. The sample lists under 800,000 distinct CDR3 sequences, 20% to 25% occurring once. Sequencing was carried out using CD8+ T cells from PBMCs. These receptors all stem from a human donor in good health (CMV status not recorded). Some clones in this sample may be carry-over from other donors' samples.

The chain carries TRBV29-1 and TRBJ1-2; D is undetermined. CDR3 length equals 13 residues. Per the germline V gene, CDR1 is SQVTM and CDR2 is ANQGSEA. V was cut by 4 bases and J by 6 bases, with 15 bases left in between. CDR3 sequence reads: CSVAGVPFNGYTF. The CDR3 DNA sequence: TGCAGCGTTGCCGGGGTCCCCTTTAATGGCTACACCTTC.

CDR3 sequence reads: CSVEDRTSREYYGYTF. DNA for the CDR3: TGCAGCGTTGAAGACCGGACATCCAGAGAGTACTATGGCTACACCTTC. The chain combines TRBV29-1 with TRBJ1-2, with D perhaps TRBD1 (5 bases). The germline gives CDR1 SQVTM, CDR2 ANQGSEA. This CDR3 region has 16 residues. V was pared by 0 bases and J by 3 bases, with 17 bases between.

This clonotype was seen only a few times. V and J are TRBV7-9 and TRBJ2-7; D gene uncertain. CDR1 is SEHNR and CDR2 is FQNEAQ in the germline V gene (reference sequence). This CDR3 is built from 12 residues. Between the trimmed V and J ends, which lost 5 bases and 6 bases, there was a span of 11 bases. CDR3 bases: TGTGCCAGCAGCAAGACACCATCCGAGCAGTACTTC. Its protein is CASSKTPSEQYF.

This rearrangement joins TRBV20-1 to TRBJ2-7; D may match TRBD1 or TRBD2 (5 bases each). The V gene's germline CDR1 is DFQATT and CDR2 SNEGSKA (reference sequence). Trimming pared 2 bases from V and 2 bases from J, leaving 13 bases between. The CDR3 is 14 residues long. The CDR3 here is CSARYGTAAYEQYV. In nucleotides, the CDR3 is TGCAGTGCTAGATATGGGACGGCCGCCTACGAGCAGTACGTC.

In the case of this clonotype: This may be a read error, as it is one base from a much larger clone. J is TRBJ2-1 and V is TRBV6-2 or TRBV6-3; D is tentatively TRBD1 or TRBD2 (5 bases each). Germline V gene data show CDR1 as MNHEY and CDR2 as SVGEGT. This CDR3 is built from 16 residues. V dropped 0 bases and J dropped 0 bases, with 9 bases sitting between them. For the CDR3, the DNA is TGTGCCAGCAGTTACTCGTGGGGGAGCTCCTACAATGAGCAGTTCTTC. Amino acid sequence: CASSYSWGSSYNEQFF.

The chain recombines TRBV2 with TRBJ2-7, with D uncertain. The CDR3 runs to 12 residues. With 8 bases removed from V and 3 bases from J, the gap between germline ends came to 11 bases. The V gene's germline CDR1 is SNHLY and CDR2 FYNNEI. The CDR3 loop reads CASDGALYEQYF. In nucleotides, the CDR3 is TGTGCCAGCGACGGCGCCCTCTACGAGCAGTACTTC.

The chain has TRBV19 and TRBJ1-2, with a tentative D call TRBD1 (6 bases). Trimming stripped 2 bases from V and 10 bases from J, with 17 bases between. The CDR3 consists of 14 residues. The germline V gene has CDR1 LNHDA and CDR2 SQIVND (reference sequence). The DNA of the CDR3 is TGTGCCAGTAGTATAACAGGGACGTCGATGGACTACACCTTC. Protein sequence: CASSITGTSMDYTF.

The gene calls are TRBV28 and TRBJ2-1; 7 nucleotides agree with TRBD1. The CDR3 consists of 15 residues. V was pared by 3 bases and J by 2 bases, with 4 bases of the junction left unmatched. CDR1 and CDR2 from the germline V gene are MDHEN and SYDVKM. CDR3 nucleotides: TGTGCCAGCAGTTTCCGGGACAGTCCCTACAATGAGCAGTTCTTC. Translated, it gives CASSFRDSPYNEQFF.

Only one count was recorded for this clonotype. This chain links TRBV6-4 with TRBJ2-2, with D possibly matching TRBD1 (6 bases). Trimming stripped 2 bases from V and 4 bases from J, with 14 bases between. CDR3 length: 16 amino acids. The V gene's germline CDR1 is MRHNA and CDR2 SNTAGT. The CDR3 sequence is CASSDGSGVPTGELFF. In DNA, the CDR3 is TGTGCCAGCAGTGACGGCTCAGGGGTCCCCACCGGGGAGCTGTTTTTT.

This clonotype was seen ten or more times. This sequence joins TRBV7-6 and TRBJ1-1; D gene ambiguous. Trimming removed 0 bases at V and 1 base at J, with 9 bases between. The CDR3 is 15 residues long. CDR1 is SGHVS, CDR2 FNYEAQ, per germline. The CDR3 spells CASSLAWPANTEAFF. The CDR3 coding sequence is TGTGCCAGCAGCTTAGCGTGGCCAGCGAACACTGAAGCTTTCTTT.

This clonotype was seen many times. V usage is TRBV7-2 and J usage is TRBJ2-2, with unresolved D. Germline lookup yields CDR1 SGHTA and CDR2 FQGNSA. The CDR3 length is 14 residues. Trimming cost V 2 bases and J 5 bases, with 9 bases left between them. The CDR3 nucleotides are TGTGCCAGCAGCTTAAACGAGGTGACCGGGGAGCTGTTTTTT. This sequence encodes CASSLNEVTGELFF. Full variable domain (rest looked up from reference TRBV7-2 and TRBJ2-2): GAGVSQSPSNKVTEKGKDVELRCDPISGHTALYWYRQSLGQGLEFLIYFQGNSAPDKSGLPSDRFSAERTGGSVSTLTIQRTQQEDSAVYLCASSLNEVTGELFFGEGSRLTVL.

The V and J genes are TRBV20-1 and TRBJ1-5, with TRBD1 matching over 10 bases. The CDR3 has 15 amino acids. V dropped 7 bases and J dropped 1; count of bases not matched to a gene: 7. The germline gives CDR1 DFQATT, CDR2 SNEGSKA (reference sequence). CDR3 nucleotides: TGCAGTGTCCCGGGACAGGGGTCGAGCAATCAGCCCCAGCATTTT. The encoded protein is CSVPGQGSSNQPQHF.

A word on this clonotype: A much bigger clone sits one base away, suggesting this may be a read error. Here the CDR3 omits its conserved ending phenylalanine or tryptophan, so a read error is the likely source. This rearrangement joins TRBV7-2 to TRBJ2-2; D is unresolved. V lost 6 bases to trimming and J lost 4 bases, with 6 bases between them. Germline V gives CDR1 SGHTA, CDR2 FQGNSA. This CDR3 comprises 12 residues. Here the CDR3 reads CASRQPTGELFL. The CDR3 nucleotides read TGTGCCAGCAGACAGCCCACCGGGGAGCTGTTTCTT.

The J gene is TRBJ2-1, the V gene TRBV29-1; tentative D call: TRBD2 (5 bases). The V and J ends lost 0 bases and 3 bases respectively, with 6 bases between them. CDR1 SQVTM and CDR2 ANQGSEA come from the germline V gene. This CDR3 region has 13 residues. The CDR3 coding sequence is TGCAGCGTTGAAGACGGGGACTACAATGAGCAGTTCTTC. Translation gives CSVEDGDYNEQFF.

The rearrangement joins TRBV4-2 to TRBJ2-1; D unresolved. The ends were cut back, 0 bases at V and 2 bases at J, with 11 bases in the middle. Germline V gene data show CDR1 as LGHNA and CDR2 as YNFKEQ. The CDR3 covers 16 residues. The CDR3 coding sequence is TGTGCCAGCAGCCAAGAATGGACCAGACCCTACAATGAGCAGTTCTTC. This encodes CASSQEWTRPYNEQFF.

In its sample, this clonotype was seen once. The V call is TRBV7-9, the J call TRBJ1-1, with 8 bases identical to TRBD1. The CDR3 is made up of 16 amino acids. Germline V CDR1 and CDR2: SEHNR, FQNEAQ (reference sequence). Unmatched junction bases numbered 13, after V lost 5 bases and J lost 5 bases. The CDR3 reads CASSLGQAPWLTEAFF. CDR3 sequence (DNA): TGTGCCAGCAGCCTGGGACAGGCGCCCTGGCTGACTGAAGCTTTCTTT.

Note on this clonotype: A much larger clone is a single base away; this may be a read error. This rearrangement joins TRBV7-4 to TRBJ2-3; the D gene is possibly TRBD2 (6 bases). Germline V gene sequence: CDR1 SGHVT, CDR2 SQSDAQ. CDR3 length: 15 amino acids. Trimming cost V 1 base and J 2 bases, with 10 bases left between them. The DNA of the CDR3 is TGTGCCAGCAGCTTAGGGAGGGCTGCCACAGATACGCAGTATTTT. Amino acid sequence: CASSLGRAATDTQYF.

This clonotype was picked up a small number of times. The chain employs TRBV2 and TRBJ2-5; D uncertain. Deletions cut 11 bases from V and 5 bases from J, with 15 bases between. The germline gives CDR1 SNHLY, CDR2 FYNNEI. This CDR3 is built from 12 residues. The CDR3 here is CAGPLRRETQYF. The CDR3 bases are TGTGCCGGACCACTCCGAAGGGAGACCCAGTACTTC. Together with reference TRBV2 and TRBJ2-5, the CDR3 gives the full variable domain: EPEVTQTPSHQVTQMGQEVILRCVPISNHLYFYWYRQILGQKVEFLVSFYNNEISEKSEIFDDQFSVERPDGSNFTLKIRSTKLEDSAMYFCAGPLRRETQYFGPGTRLLVL.

There are many counts of this clonotype. The J gene is TRBJ2-7, the V gene TRBV7-8, with 7 bases that match TRBD2. The CDR3 has 15 residues. Trimming cost V 1 base and J 6 bases; bases outside gene matches: 9. From germline, CDR1 is SGHVS and CDR2 FQNEAQ. This CDR3 is CASSLEPGGPTEQYV. The DNA of the CDR3 is TGTGCCAGCAGCTTAGAACCGGGGGGACCCACCGAGCAGTACGTC.

Ten or more counts support this clonotype. The chain carries TRBV6-1 and TRBJ1-2, with 9 bases identical to TRBD1. V shed 6 bases, J shed 8 bases, and the junction held 7 bases outside the gene matches. The V gene's germline CDR1 is MNHNS and CDR2 SASEGT. The CDR3 length is 13 residues. The CDR3: CASSPQGAGGYTF. The CDR3 region has the DNA TGTGCCAGCAGCCCACAGGGGGCTGGCGGCTACACCTTC.

This clonotype has more than one count but fewer than ten. The V and J genes are TRBV29-1 and TRBJ2-3; D is undetermined. This CDR3 has 13 amino acids. Germline V gene lookup returns CDR1 SQVTM and CDR2 ANQGSEA. The V and J ends lost 3 bases and 5 bases respectively, with 12 bases between them. In DNA form, the CDR3 reads TGCAGCGTTGATGGATCCTCACAAGATACGCAGTATTTT. Encoded protein: CSVDGSSQDTQYF.

V gene TRBV13 combines with J gene TRBJ2-7; 10 bases match TRBD1. Per the germline V gene, CDR1 is PRHDT and CDR2 is FYEKMQ (reference sequence). Trimming removed 5 bases from V and 5 bases from J; junction bases left unmatched: 9. CDR3 length equals 15 residues. In nucleotides, the CDR3 is TGTGCCAGCAGCCCCCCGGGACAGGGGACGAACGAGCAGTACTTC. This encodes CASSPPGQGTNEQYF.

This clonotype was seen many times. In DNA form, the CDR3 reads TGTGCCAGCAGCCGGGACAGGGGAGGATACGAGCAGTACGTC. Its translation is CASSRDRGGYEQYV. The chain employs TRBV28 and TRBJ2-7; 10 positions agree with TRBD1. The CDR3 consists of 14 residues. Germline lookup yields CDR1 MDHEN and CDR2 SYDVKM. Trimming removed 6 bases from V and 4 bases from J; junction bases left unmatched: 6.

V is TRBV6-5 and J is TRBJ2-1, with TRBD2 identical over 10 bases. V dropped 2 bases and J dropped 6; count of bases not matched to a gene: 4. From germline, CDR1 is MNHEY and CDR2 SVGAGI. This CDR3 is 15 amino acids long. CDR3 in amino acids: CASSYLAGVFNEQFF. CDR3 DNA sequence: TGTGCCAGCAGTTACCTAGCGGGGGTTTTCAATGAGCAGTTCTTC.

This clonotype was seen ten or more times. This chain connects TRBV7-8 to TRBJ2-7; the match to TRBD2 covers 7 bases. Germline V gene sequence: CDR1 SGHVS, CDR2 FQNEAQ. This CDR3 has 14 residues. Germline trimming cut 0 bases from V and 3 bases from J; bases unmatched to any gene: 2. CDR3 amino acids: CASSLALADYEQYF. For the CDR3, the DNA is TGTGCCAGCAGCTTAGCTCTAGCGGACTACGAGCAGTACTTC. Filled out from reference TRBV7-8 and TRBJ2-7, the complete variable domain reads GAGVSQSPRYKVAKRGQDVALRCDPISGHVSLFWYQQALGQGPEFLTYFQNEAQLDKSGLPSDRFFAERPEGSVSTLKIQRTQQEDSAVYLCASSLALADYEQYFGPGTRLTVT.